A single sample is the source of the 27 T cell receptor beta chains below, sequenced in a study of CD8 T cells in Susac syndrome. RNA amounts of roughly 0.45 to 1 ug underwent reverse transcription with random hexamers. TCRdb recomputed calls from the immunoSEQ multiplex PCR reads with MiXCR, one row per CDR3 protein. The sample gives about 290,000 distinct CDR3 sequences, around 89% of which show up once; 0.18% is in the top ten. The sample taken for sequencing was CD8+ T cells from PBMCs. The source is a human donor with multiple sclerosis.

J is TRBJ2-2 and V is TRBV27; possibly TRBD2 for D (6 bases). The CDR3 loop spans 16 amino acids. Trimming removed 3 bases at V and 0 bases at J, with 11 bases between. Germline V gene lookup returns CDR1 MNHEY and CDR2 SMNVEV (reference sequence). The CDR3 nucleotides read TGTGCCAGCAGTTTTCTAGCGTTCGCGAACACCGGGGAGCTGTTTTTT. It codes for CASSFLAFANTGELFF.

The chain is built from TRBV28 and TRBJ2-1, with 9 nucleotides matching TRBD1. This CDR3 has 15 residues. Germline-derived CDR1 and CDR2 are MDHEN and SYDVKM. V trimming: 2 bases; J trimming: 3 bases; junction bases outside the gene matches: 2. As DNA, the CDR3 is TGTGCCAGCAGTTTAGGGGACAGGGACTACAATGAGCAGTTCTTC. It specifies CASSLGDRDYNEQFF.

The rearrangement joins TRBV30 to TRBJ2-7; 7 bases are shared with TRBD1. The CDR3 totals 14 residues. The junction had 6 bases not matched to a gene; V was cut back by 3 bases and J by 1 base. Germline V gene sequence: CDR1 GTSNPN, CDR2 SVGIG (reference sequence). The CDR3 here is CAWRKTGPSYEQYF. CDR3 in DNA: TGTGCCTGGAGGAAGACAGGGCCTTCCTACGAGCAGTACTTC.

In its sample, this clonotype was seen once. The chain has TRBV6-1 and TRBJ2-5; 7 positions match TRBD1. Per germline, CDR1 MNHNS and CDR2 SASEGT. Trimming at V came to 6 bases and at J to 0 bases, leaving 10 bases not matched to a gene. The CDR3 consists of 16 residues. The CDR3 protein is CASSGTAITYQETQYF. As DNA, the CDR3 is TGTGCCAGCAGCGGGACAGCTATTACCTACCAAGAGACCCAGTACTTC.

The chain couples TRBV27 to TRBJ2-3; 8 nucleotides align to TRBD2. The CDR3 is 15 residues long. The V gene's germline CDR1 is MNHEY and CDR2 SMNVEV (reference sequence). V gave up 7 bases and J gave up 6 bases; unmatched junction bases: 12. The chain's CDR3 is CASTLGAGGWDTQYF. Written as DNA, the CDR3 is TGTGCCAGCACCTTAGGGGCGGGGGGCTGGGATACGCAGTATTTT.

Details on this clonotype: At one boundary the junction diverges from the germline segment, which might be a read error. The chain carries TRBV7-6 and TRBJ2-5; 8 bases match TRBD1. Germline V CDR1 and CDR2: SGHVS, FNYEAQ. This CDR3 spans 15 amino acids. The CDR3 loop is CASSLEPGGDETQYF. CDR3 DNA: TGTGCTAGCAGCTTAGAACCAGGGGGCGACGAGACCCAGTACTTC.

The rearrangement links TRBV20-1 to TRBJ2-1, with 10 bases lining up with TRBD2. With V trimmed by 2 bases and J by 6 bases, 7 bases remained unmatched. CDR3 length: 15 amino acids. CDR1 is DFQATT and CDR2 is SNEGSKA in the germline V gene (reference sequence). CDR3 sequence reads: CSARRLAGVPNEQFF. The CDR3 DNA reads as TGCAGTGCTAGACGGCTAGCGGGAGTTCCCAATGAGCAGTTCTTC.

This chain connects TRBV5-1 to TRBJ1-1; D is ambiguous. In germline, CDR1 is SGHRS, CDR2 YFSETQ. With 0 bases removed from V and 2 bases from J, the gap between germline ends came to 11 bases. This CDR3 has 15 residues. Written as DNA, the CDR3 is TGCGCCAGCAGCTTGGTTAGCGACACCAACACTGAAGCTTTCTTT. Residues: CASSLVSDTNTEAFF.

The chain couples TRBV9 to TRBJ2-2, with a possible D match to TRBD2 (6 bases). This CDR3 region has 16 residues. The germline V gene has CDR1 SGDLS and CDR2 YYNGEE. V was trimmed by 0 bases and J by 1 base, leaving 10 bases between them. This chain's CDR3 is CASSVGGGVNTGELFF. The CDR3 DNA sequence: TGTGCCAGCAGCGTAGGGGGAGGCGTGAACACCGGGGAGCTGTTTTTT.

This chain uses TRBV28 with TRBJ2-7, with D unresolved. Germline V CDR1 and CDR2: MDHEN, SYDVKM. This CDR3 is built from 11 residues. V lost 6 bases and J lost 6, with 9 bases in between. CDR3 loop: CASSFPSEQYF. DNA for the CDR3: TGTGCCAGCAGCTTTCCTAGCGAGCAGTACTTC.

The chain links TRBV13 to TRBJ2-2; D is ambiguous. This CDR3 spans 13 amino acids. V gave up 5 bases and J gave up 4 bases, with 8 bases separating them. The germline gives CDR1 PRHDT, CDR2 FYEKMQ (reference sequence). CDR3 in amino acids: CASSPGSTGELFF. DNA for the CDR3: TGTGCCAGCAGCCCCGGTAGCACCGGGGAGCTGTTTTTT. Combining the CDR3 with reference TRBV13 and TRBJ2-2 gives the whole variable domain AAGVIQSPRHLIKEKRETATLKCYPIPRHDTVYWYQQGPGQDPQFLISFYEKMQSDKGSIPDRFSAQQFSDYHSELNMSSLELGDSALYFCASSPGSTGELFFGEGSRLTVL.

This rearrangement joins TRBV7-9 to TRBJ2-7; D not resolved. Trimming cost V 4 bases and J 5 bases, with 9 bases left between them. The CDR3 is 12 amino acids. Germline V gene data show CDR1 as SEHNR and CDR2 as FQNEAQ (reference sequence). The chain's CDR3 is CASSSSWDEQYF. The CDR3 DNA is TGTGCCAGCAGCTCCTCTTGGGACGAGCAGTACTTC.

The CDR3: CASRPRTGKTYNEQFF. The CDR3 DNA reads TGTGCCAGCAGACCTCGGACCGGGAAGACCTACAATGAGCAGTTCTTC. V and J are TRBV28 and TRBJ2-1, with D possibly matching TRBD2 (5 bases). V lost 6 bases, J lost 2 bases, and 17 bases lay in between. Germline values: CDR1 MDHEN, CDR2 SYDVKM. This CDR3 spans 16 amino acids.

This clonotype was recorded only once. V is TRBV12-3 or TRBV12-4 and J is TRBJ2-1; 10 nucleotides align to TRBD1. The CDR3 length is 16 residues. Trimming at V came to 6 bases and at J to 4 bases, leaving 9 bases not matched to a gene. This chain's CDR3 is CASSRTGGYGYNEQFF. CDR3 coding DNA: TGTGCCAGCAGCCGGACAGGGGGTTACGGGTACAATGAGCAGTTCTTC.

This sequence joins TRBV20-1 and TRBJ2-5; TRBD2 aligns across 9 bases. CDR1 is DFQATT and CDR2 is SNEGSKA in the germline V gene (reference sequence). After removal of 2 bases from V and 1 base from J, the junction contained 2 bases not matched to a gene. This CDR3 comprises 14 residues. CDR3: CSARFSGGQETQYF. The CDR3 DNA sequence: TGCAGTGCTAGATTTAGCGGGGGCCAAGAGACCCAGTACTTC.

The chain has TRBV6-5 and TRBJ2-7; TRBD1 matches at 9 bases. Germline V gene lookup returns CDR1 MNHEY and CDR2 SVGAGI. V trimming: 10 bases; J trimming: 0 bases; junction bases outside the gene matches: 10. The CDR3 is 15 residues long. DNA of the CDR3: TGTGCCACCCAACGGGGACAGGGTGGCTCCTACGAGCAGTACTTC. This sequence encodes CATQRGQGGSYEQYF.

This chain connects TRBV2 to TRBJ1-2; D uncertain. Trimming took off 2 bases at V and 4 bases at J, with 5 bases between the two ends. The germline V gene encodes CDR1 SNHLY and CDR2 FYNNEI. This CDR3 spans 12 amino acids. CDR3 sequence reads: CASSETLYGYTF. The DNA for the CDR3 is TGTGCCAGCAGTGAAACGCTCTATGGCTACACCTTC.

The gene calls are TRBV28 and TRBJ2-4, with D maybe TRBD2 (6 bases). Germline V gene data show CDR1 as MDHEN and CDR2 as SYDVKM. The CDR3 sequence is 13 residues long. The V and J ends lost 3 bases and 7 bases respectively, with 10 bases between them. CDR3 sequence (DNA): TGTGCCAGCAGTTTGGGAGGACGGAACATTCAGTACTTC. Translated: CASSLGGRNIQYF. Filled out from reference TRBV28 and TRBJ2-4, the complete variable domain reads DVKVTQSSRYLVKRTGEKVFLECVQDMDHENMFWYRQDPGLGLRLIYFSYDVKMKEKGDIPEGYSVSREKKERFSLILESASTNQTSMYLCASSLGGRNIQYFGAGTRLSVL.

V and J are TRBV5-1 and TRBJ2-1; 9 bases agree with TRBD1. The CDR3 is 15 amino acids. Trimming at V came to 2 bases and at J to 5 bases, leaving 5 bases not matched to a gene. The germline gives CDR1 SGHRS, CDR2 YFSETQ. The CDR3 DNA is TGCGCCAGCAGCTTTCAAGGACAGGGGAACAATGAGCAGTTCTTC. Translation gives CASSFQGQGNNEQFF.

The CDR3 is CASSQRDTANYGYTF. The CDR3 bases are TGTGCCAGCAGCCAACGGGACACCGCTAACTATGGCTACACCTTC. The V gene is TRBV4-2, the J gene TRBJ1-2; D may be TRBD1 (6 bases). Germline-derived CDR1 and CDR2 are LGHNA and YNFKEQ. The ends were cut back, 2 bases at V and 0 bases at J, with 10 bases in the middle. CDR3 size: 15 residues.

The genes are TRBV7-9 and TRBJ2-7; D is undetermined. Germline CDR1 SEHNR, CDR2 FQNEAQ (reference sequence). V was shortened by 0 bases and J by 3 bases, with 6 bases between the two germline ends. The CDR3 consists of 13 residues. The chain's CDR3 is CASSLAGIYEQYF. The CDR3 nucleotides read TGTGCCAGCAGCTTAGCAGGGATCTACGAGCAGTACTTC.

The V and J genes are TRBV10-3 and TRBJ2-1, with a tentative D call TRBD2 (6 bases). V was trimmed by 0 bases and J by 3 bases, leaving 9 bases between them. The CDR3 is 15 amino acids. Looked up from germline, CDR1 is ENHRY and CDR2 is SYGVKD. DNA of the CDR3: TGTGCCATCAGTGAGTCGGAGGGAAACTACAATGAGCAGTTCTTC. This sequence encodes CAISESEGNYNEQFF.

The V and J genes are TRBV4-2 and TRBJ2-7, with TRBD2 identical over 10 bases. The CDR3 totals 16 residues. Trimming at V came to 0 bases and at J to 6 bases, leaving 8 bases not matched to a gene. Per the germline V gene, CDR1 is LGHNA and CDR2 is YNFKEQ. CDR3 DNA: TGTGCCAGCAGCCAAGATCTCTTCGGGACTAGCGTCGAGCAGTACTTC. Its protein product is CASSQDLFGTSVEQYF.

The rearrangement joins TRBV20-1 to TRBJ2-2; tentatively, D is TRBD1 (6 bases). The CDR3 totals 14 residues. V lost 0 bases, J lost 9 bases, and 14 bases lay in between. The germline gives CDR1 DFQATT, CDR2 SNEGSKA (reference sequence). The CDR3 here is CSARDAPRGRELFF. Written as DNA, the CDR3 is TGCAGTGCTAGAGATGCTCCCAGGGGCCGGGAGCTGTTTTTT.

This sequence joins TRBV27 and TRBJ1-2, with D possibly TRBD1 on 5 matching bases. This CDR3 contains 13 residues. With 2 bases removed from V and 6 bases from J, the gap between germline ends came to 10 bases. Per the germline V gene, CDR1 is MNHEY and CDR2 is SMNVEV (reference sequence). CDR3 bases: TGTGCCAGCAGTTTACAGGGTCCGCATGGCTACACCTTC. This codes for CASSLQGPHGYTF.

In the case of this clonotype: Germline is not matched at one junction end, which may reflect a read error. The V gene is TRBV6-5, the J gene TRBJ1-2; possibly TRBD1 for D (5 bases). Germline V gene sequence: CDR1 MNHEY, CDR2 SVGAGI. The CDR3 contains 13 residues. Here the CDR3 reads CTSSYSAGYGYTF. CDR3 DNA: TGTACCAGCAGTTACTCAGCAGGGTATGGCTACACCTTC.

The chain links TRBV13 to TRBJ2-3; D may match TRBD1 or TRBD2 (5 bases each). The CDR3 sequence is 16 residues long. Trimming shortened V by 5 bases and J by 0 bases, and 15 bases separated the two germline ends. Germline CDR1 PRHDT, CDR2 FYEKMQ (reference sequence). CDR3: CASSPPWGSSTDTQYF. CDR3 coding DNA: TGTGCCAGCAGCCCCCCCTGGGGGTCTAGCACAGATACGCAGTATTTT.